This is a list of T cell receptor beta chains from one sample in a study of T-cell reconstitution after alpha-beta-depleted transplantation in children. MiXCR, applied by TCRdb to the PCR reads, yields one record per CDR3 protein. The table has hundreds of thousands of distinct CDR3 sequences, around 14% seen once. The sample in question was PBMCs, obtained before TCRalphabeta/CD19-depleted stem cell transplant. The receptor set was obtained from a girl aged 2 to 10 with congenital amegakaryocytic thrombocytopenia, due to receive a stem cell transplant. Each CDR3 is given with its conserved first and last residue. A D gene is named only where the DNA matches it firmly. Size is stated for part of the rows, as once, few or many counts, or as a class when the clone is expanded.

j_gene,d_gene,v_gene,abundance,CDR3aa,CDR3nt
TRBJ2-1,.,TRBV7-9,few,CASSLNQGVYNEQFF,TGTGCCAGCAGCTTAAATCAGGGCGTCTACAATGAGCAGTTCTTC
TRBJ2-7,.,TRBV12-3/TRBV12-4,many,CASSFRQTYEQYF,TGTGCCAGCAGTTTTCGACAGACCTACGAGCAGTACTTC
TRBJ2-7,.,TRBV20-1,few,CSAIWYTSYEQYF,TGCAGTGCTATTTGGTACACCTCCTACGAGCAGTACTTC
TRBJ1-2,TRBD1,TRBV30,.,CAWSVMGQGVYTF,TGTGCCTGGAGTGTAATGGGACAGGGGGTTTACACCTTC
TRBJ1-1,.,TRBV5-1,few,CASSLATAGWDTEAFF,TGCGCCAGCAGCTTGGCCACGGCAGGGTGGGACACTGAAGCTTTCTTT
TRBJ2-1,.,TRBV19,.,CASSIGLWRSDEQFF,TGTGCCAGTAGTATAGGTCTTTGGCGGAGCGATGAGCAGTTCTTC
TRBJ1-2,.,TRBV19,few,CASSIVPGSYGYTF,TGTGCCAGTAGTATAGTCCCGGGGTCCTATGGCTACACCTTC
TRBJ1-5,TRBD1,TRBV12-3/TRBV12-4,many,CASSTRLDRVPGQPQHF,TGTGCCAGCAGTACCCGCTTAGACAGGGTGCCGGGTCAGCCCCAGCATTTT
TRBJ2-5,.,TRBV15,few,CATSRETMRETQYF,TGTGCCACCAGCAGAGAGACGATGAGAGAGACCCAGTACTTC
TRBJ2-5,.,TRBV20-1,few,CSAYREGVQETQYF,TGCAGTGCTTACAGGGAAGGCGTCCAAGAGACCCAGTACTTC
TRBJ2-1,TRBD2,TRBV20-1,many,CSADSGLAGVFYEQFF,TGCAGTGCAGACTCAGGGCTAGCGGGAGTTTTCTATGAGCAGTTCTTC
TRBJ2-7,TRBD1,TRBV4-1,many,CASSQETGPIYEQYF,TGCGCCAGCAGCCAAGAGACAGGGCCGATTTACGAGCAGTACTTC
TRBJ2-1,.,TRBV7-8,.,CASSLEDLYRYNEQFF,TGTGCCAGCAGCCTAGAGGATCTTTACCGCTACAATGAGCAGTTCTTC
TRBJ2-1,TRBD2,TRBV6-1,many,CASTHRGLEINEQFF,TGTGCCAGCACCCATCGGGGACTAGAGATCAATGAGCAGTTCTTC
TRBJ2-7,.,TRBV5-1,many,CASSLFGHEQYF,TGCGCCAGCAGCTTGTTCGGCCACGAGCAGTACTTC
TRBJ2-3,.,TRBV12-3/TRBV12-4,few,CASSPPGLLAYF,TGTGCCAGCAGTCCACCGGGACTTCTAGCGTATTTT
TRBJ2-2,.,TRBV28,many,CASSLPQPGELFF,TGTGCCAGCAGTTTACCCCAACCCGGGGAGCTGTTTTTT
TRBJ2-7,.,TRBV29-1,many,CSVEKVGEQYF,TGCAGCGTTGAGAAGGTCGGCGAGCAGTACTTC
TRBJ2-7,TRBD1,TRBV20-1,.,CSARTGLGNEQYF,TGCAGTGCCAGGACAGGGCTAGGGAACGAGCAGTACTTC
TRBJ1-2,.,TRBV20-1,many,CSAISLRGGAGYGYTF,TGCAGTGCCATATCCCTTCGAGGGGGGGCGGGCTATGGCTACACCTTC
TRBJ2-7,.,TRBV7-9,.,CASTGESVEQYF,TGTGCCAGCACTGGGGAGAGCGTCGAGCAGTACTTC
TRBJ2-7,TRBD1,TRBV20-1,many,CSANLQGGYEQYF,TGCAGTGCTAACTTACAGGGGGGCTACGAGCAGTACTTC
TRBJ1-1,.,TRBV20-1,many,CSAHTDYGYTEAFF,TGCAGTGCCCACACCGACTATGGGTACACTGAAGCTTTCTTT
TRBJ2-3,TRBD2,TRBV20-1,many,CSARTLAGKAGSTDTQYF,TGCAGTGCCAGGACTCTAGCGGGAAAGGCTGGGAGCACAGATACGCAGTATTTT
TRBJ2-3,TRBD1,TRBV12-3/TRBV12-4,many,CASSSGTGIPDTQYF,TGTGCCAGCAGCTCCGGGACAGGGATCCCAGATACGCAGTATTTT
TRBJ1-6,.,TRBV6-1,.,CASRREVVASYSPLHF,TGTGCCAGCAGGCGGGAGGTGGTGGCCAGCTATTCACCCCTCCACTTT
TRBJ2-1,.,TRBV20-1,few,CSARVGGRIFGGEQFF,TGCAGTGCTAGAGTTGGGGGCAGAATATTCGGGGGTGAGCAGTTCTTC
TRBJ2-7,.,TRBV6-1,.,CASSPPGTGAYEQYF,TGTGCCAGCAGTCCCCCAGGGACCGGGGCCTACGAGCAGTACTTC
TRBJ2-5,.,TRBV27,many,CASSLYGALETQYF,TGTGCCAGCAGTTTATACGGTGCGTTGGAGACCCAGTACTTC
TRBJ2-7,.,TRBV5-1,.,CASRDLGAYEQYF,TGCGCCAGCAGGGACCTAGGGGCCTACGAGCAGTACTTC
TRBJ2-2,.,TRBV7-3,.,CASSSNPHTGELFF,TGTGCCAGCAGCTCAAATCCCCACACCGGGGAGCTGTTTTTT
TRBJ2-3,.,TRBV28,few,CASSPVPDNTDTQYF,TGTGCCAGCAGCCCTGTGCCAGACAACACAGATACGCAGTATTTT
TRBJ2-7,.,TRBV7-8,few,CASSKAQGYEQYF,TGTGCCAGCAGCAAAGCCCAGGGTTACGAGCAGTACTTC
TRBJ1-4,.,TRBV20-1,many,CSAGGGTLNEKLFF,TGCAGTGCTGGGGGGGGGACACTGAATGAAAAACTGTTTTTT
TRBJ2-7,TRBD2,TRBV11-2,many,CASSLFSGSSYEQYF,TGTGCCAGCAGCCTATTTAGCGGGAGCTCCTACGAGCAGTACTTC
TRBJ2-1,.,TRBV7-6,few,CASSIFQGPTGNEQFF,TGTGCCAGCAGCATCTTCCAGGGGCCTACGGGGAATGAGCAGTTCTTC
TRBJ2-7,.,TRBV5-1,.,CASSLSPGARPYEQYF,TGCGCCAGCAGCTTGTCCCCCGGAGCTAGGCCGTACGAGCAGTACTTC
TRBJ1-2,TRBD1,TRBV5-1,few,CASSLGDSTYYGYTF,TGCGCCAGCAGCTTGGGGGACAGTACCTACTATGGCTACACCTTC
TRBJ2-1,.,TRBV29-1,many,CSVGHNEQFF,TGCAGCGTTGGGCACAATGAGCAGTTCTTC
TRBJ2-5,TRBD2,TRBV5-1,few,CASSLVPGLAGGPQETQYF,TGCGCCAGCAGCTTGGTCCCCGGACTAGCGGGAGGGCCACAAGAGACCCAGTACTTC
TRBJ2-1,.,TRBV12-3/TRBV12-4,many,CASSDGTGSSYNEQFF,TGTGCCAGCAGCGACGGGACGGGAAGCTCCTACAATGAGCAGTTCTTC
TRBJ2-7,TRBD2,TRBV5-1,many,CASSTDSGTSYEQYF,TGCGCCAGCAGCACGGATAGCGGGACCTCCTACGAGCAGTACTTC
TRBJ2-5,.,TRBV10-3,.,CAISEVLARGETQYF,TGTGCCATCAGTGAGGTGCTAGCGAGAGGGGAGACCCAGTACTTC
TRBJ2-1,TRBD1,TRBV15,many,CATSRYGTGAAYNEQFF,TGTGCCACCAGCAGATACGGGACAGGGGCGGCCTACAATGAGCAGTTCTTC
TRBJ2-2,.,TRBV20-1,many,CSARVPGAGELFF,TGCAGTGCTAGAGTCCCGGGGGCCGGGGAGCTGTTTTTT
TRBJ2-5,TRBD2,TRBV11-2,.,CASSLVLREETQYF,TGTGCCAGCAGCTTAGTATTGCGGGAGGAGACCCAGTACTTC
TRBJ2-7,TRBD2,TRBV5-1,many,CASSLFSGSYEQYF,TGTGCCAGCAGTCTCTTTAGCGGGAGCTACGAGCAGTACTTC
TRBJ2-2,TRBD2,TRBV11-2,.,CASSTIPSGLAGDTPGELFF,TGTGCCAGCAGCACGATCCCCTCGGGACTAGCGGGAGACACCCCCGGGGAGCTGTTTTTT
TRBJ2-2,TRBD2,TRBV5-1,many,CASSQGLAGLNTGELFF,TGCGCCAGCAGCCAAGGACTAGCGGGACTGAACACCGGGGAGCTGTTTTTT
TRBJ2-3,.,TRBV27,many,CASGEIRSLFTDTQYF,TGTGCCAGCGGGGAAATAAGAAGCCTCTTCACAGATACGCAGTATTTT
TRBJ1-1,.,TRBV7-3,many,CASSLLRGTEAFF,TGTGCCAGCAGCTTATTGAGGGGTACTGAAGCTTTCTTT
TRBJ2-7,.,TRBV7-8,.,CASSERWTPSSYEQYF,TGTGCCAGCAGTGAAAGGTGGACTCCGAGCTCCTACGAGCAGTACTTC
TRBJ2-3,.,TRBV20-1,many,CSAGRTNTDTQYF,TGCAGTGCCGGTAGAACCAACACAGATACGCAGTATTTT
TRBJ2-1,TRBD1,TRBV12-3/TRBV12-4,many,CASSLAGQGRNEQFF,TGTGCCAGCAGTTTAGCCGGACAGGGCAGAAATGAGCAGTTCTTC
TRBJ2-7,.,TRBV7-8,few,CASSRGTSSSYEQYF,TGTGCCAGCAGCCGAGGGACTTCCTCCTCGTACGAGCAGTACTTC
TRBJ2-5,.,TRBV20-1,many,CSARRMNQETQYF,TGCAGTGCTAGGCGAATGAACCAAGAGACCCAGTACTTC
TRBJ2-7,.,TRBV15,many,CATSVAGYEQYF,TGTGCCACCAGCGTGGCCGGCTACGAGCAGTACTTC